Detailed here is one TCR beta chain. PCR amplification relied on 60 Vbeta primers (plus 13 Jbeta primers). Repertoires were generated with immunoSEQ multiplex PCR, while TCRdb's copy carries only in-frame clones and drops some. The table records about 96,000 clones, 55% to 75% of them present only once. The CDR3 runs 12 residues. Unmatched junction bases numbered 6, after V lost 6 bases and J lost 10 bases. Per germline, CDR1 SNHLY and CDR2 FYNNEI. These data are taken from a study of cytomegalovirus exposure and HLA in healthy donors. Sample: PBMCs. The genes are TRBV2 and TRBJ2-1; 7 bases agree with TRBD2. This receptor was taken from a man between 60 and 75 years old in good health and CMV-seronegative. The CDR3 spells CASRPTGGEQFF. CDR3 nucleotide sequence: TGTGCCAGCAGACCGACGGGAGGCGAGCAGTTCTTC.